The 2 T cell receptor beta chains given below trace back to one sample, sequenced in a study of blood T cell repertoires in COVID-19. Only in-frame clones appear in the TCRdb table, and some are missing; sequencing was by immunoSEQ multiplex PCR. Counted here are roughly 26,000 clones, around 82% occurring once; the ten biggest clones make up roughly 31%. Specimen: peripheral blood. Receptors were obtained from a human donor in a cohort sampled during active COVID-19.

The CDR3 region is CASSPRPIADQETQYF. CDR3 nucleotide sequence: TGTGCCAGCAGCCCCAGACCCATAGCGGACCAAGAGACCCAGTACTTC. The V call is TRBV7-2, the J call TRBJ2-5, with D possibly matching TRBD2 (6 bases). V was cut by 5 bases and J by 0 bases, with 16 bases left in between. The germline gives CDR1 SGHTA, CDR2 FQGNSA. This CDR3 spans 16 amino acids.

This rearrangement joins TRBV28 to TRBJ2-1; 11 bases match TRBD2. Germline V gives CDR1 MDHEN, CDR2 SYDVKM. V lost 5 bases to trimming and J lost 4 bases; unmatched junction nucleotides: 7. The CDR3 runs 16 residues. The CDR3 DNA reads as TGTGCCAGCAGTCAACAGACTAGCGGGAAGTACAATGAGCAGTTCTTC. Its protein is CASSQQTSGKYNEQFF.